Included here is one T cell receptor (beta chain) sequence, with context. Its antigen is currently unknown. This specimen belongs to a study of cytomegalovirus exposure and HLA in healthy donors. Study-level background: Of the donors genotyped, about 410 in all, about 80% fell in the Caucasian-associated ancestry cluster. General observations from the study: It was shown in a later analysis that HLA-associated TCR beta chains were more clonally expanded than other, equally common chains. Follow-up analysis later connected one missense variant in DCLRE1C with trimming of TCR beta V- and J-genes.

The germline gives CDR1 SGDLS, CDR2 YYNGEE. The CDR3 is 14 amino acids. The V and J ends lost 3 bases and 3 bases respectively, with 13 bases between them. A multiplex PCR was run with 60 Vbeta primers and 13 Jbeta primers. Per the original methods: There were 80 million or so unique TCR beta chains by a later count, and some 12 million of them were shared. Using immunoSEQ multiplex PCR, the repertoire was profiled, and TCRdb retains in-frame clones only, with some absent. V, J and clone size reflect that table, while D and trimming were determined from the DNA. Among fewer than 200,000 clones, around 80% were seen once, and the ten largest hold roughly 2%.

This receptor was identified in a middle-aged man in good health and CMV-seronegative. The chain carries TRBV9 and TRBJ2-7, with D perhaps matching TRBD2 (6 bases). Material for sequencing was PBMCs. The DNA for the CDR3 is TGTGCCAGCAGCGCTAGCGTTGGTGGCTACGAGCAGTACTTC. Translation: CASSASVGGYEQYF.